Below are 3 T cell receptor beta chains sequenced from a single sample in a study of blood T cell repertoires in COVID-19. Libraries were prepared by immunoSEQ multiplex PCR; TCRdb keeps only in-frame clonotypes and omits some of them. The sample holds around 200,000 clones, 80% to 85% seen once. What was sequenced was peripheral blood. Receptors originate from a human donor in a cohort sampled during active COVID-19.

This chain joins TRBV3-1 (or the pseudogene TRBV3-2) and TRBJ2-1, with TRBD2 matching 11 bases. The CDR3 is 15 amino acids. Germline V gene sequence: CDR1 LGHDT, CDR2 YNNKEL (reference sequence). V lost 5 bases, J lost 5 bases, and 5 bases stayed unmatched. CDR3 region: CASSLLAGDNNEQFF. The CDR3 region has the DNA TGTGCCAGCAGCTTACTAGCGGGGGACAACAATGAGCAGTTCTTC.

The chain recombines TRBV4-2 with TRBJ1-1, with D perhaps TRBD1 (5 bases). The CDR3 totals 14 residues. Germline V gene sequence: CDR1 LGHNA, CDR2 YNFKEQ. The V end lost 0 bases, the J end lost 5 bases, and 10 bases lay between the germline ends. Here the CDR3 DNA reads TGTGCCAGCAGCCAAGATTGGGAGGGGACTGAAGCTTTCTTT. Its protein is CASSQDWEGTEAFF.

This chain uses TRBV18 with TRBJ2-1; 9 nucleotides agree with TRBD2. The CDR3 extends over 18 amino acids. Germline V gene data show CDR1 as KGHSH and CDR2 as LQKENI. V lost 3 bases to trimming and J lost 4 bases; unmatched junction nucleotides: 13. CDR3 DNA: TGTGCCAGCTCACCGAGATATATCCTAGCGGGAAGATACAATGAGCAGTTCTTC. Residues: CASSPRYILAGRYNEQFF.